This T cell receptor beta chain was obtained from a study of blood T cell repertoires in COVID-19 (dated by TCRdb to 2019 to 2021). As for the study more broadly: Samples covering the acute and convalescent phases of COVID-19 were provided by collaborators in the United States, Italy and Spain. The repertoires were released in a freely available public database meant as a resource for research on the immune response to SARS-CoV-2. Sample metadata almost always included a de-identified subject ID, COVID-19 status, age in years and sex. The samples were drawn from the first 160 participants of the ongoing ImmuneRACE study and from more than 1,000 subjects provided by 6 global collaborators. The prospective study material was composed of cDNA or gDNA derived from T cells, B-cell-depleted T cells, or PBMCs. Where available, HLA class I and class II types were obtained from metadata supplied by the sample provider rather than from assay-based typing. The dataset comprised deeply sampled blood TCRbeta repertoires from subjects exposed to, actively infected with, or recovered from COVID-19.

As regards this clone: Its recognized antigen is unknown. The input lacks base qualities; no much larger clone sits a single base away.

V loses 3 bases at its end and J loses 6 bases; junction bases beyond the gene matches: 13. The CDR3 covers 15 residues, taking in both the cysteine and the phenylalanine. Solely the CDR3 DNA is kept, with 45 bases framed from the first base. For CDR1 and CDR2, the germline V gene (reference sequence) lists DFQATT and SNEGSKA. Paper-wide results and their limitations: The quantity of clinical and demographic metadata differed by source and by participant and was supplied without curation.

Collaborating institutions collected whole blood in K2EDTA tubes following their own protocols. Collaborator samples were shipped for TCRbeta analysis as frozen whole blood, isolated PBMCs, or DNA extracted from either sample type. The immunoSEQ Assay, a bias-controlled multiplex PCR, was used to amplify TCRbeta CDR3 regions from genomic DNA. The published analysis was carried out like this. Within the assay, amplification of reference gene primers was used to estimate how many nucleated cells each sample contained. To quantify the absolute abundance of each unique TCRbeta CDR3 rearrangement, sequence reads were collapsed and filtered. For each sample, productive Simpson clonality was calculated as the square root of Simpson's diversity index across productive rearrangements. TCRdb mirrors the immuneACCESS table, restricted to in-frame sequences. Some clones are absent from its copies; in checked studies, under half trace to an unresolved V gene, and the reason for the others is unknown. Clone size and the V and J calls come from that table; the DNA yielded D and trimming. The sample records about 140,000 clones, 80% to 85% of which are singletons. Roughly 8% of the sample lies in the top ten.

This TCR came from a human donor in a cohort sampled during active COVID-19. The sequence links TRBV20-1 to TRBJ2-7; a stretch of 8 junction bases matches TRBD2. The sample taken for sequencing was peripheral blood. The DNA sequence is given as TGCAGTGCTAGTGACAACCCGGGACTAGTTAGCGAGCAGTACTTC. The encoded protein is CSASDNPGLVSEQYF.